Below are 19 T cell receptor beta chains sequenced from a single sample in a study of CD8+CD57+ T cells in acquired aplastic anemia. It was genomic DNA that served as the template for profiling TCR beta VDJ and CDR3. TCRdb recomputed calls from the reads with MiXCR, one row per CDR3 protein. The sample consists of 180,000 or so distinct CDR3 sequences, roughly 48% of them appearing once. It was patients with CD8+CD57+ cell expansion by flow cytometry who were chosen for sequencing. Sequencing was performed on sorted CD4+, CD8+, or CD8+CD57+ T cells (not recorded which) from PBMCs. The receptors here all came from a human donor with aplastic anemia.

V usage is TRBV24-1 and J usage is TRBJ2-7; TRBD2 matches at 8 bases. The CDR3 is made up of 13 amino acids. J gave up 4 bases and V 2 bases, and 0 bases lay outside the gene matches. The germline V gene encodes CDR1 KGHDR and CDR2 SFDVKD. The CDR3 protein is CATSDSSGYEQYF. The CDR3 DNA is TGTGCCACCAGTGATTCTAGCGGGTACGAGCAGTACTTC.

This clonotype was seen ten or more times. This chain connects TRBV29-1 to TRBJ2-3, with 8 nucleotides matching TRBD1. The CDR3 covers 15 residues. The V gene end was trimmed by 7 bases and the J gene end by 4 bases; junction bases not matched to a gene: 13. Germline CDR1 and CDR2: SQVTM and ANQGSEA. The CDR3: CSAVYGQGRADTQYF. In DNA form, the CDR3 reads TGCAGCGCCGTATACGGACAGGGAAGAGCAGATACGCAGTATTTT.

The chain combines TRBV20-1 with TRBJ2-5; 9 bases align to TRBD1. CDR1 and CDR2 from the germline V gene are DFQATT and SNEGSKA (reference sequence). Trimming at V came to 3 bases and at J to 6 bases, leaving 11 bases not matched to a gene. There are 15 residues in the CDR3. As DNA, the CDR3 is TGCAGTGCTAGTAAGGGGACAGGGCGAGGGAAGACCCAGTACTTC. This gives the protein CSASKGTGRGKTQYF.

There are many counts of this clonotype. This chain links TRBV20-1 with TRBJ2-5; D uncertain. CDR3 length equals 12 residues. V gave up 7 bases and J gave up 2 bases, with 11 bases separating them. Germline CDR1 reads DFQATT; CDR2 reads SNEGSKA (reference sequence). CDR3 nucleotides: TGCAGTGTACGGCGGCCTCAAGAGACCCAGTACTTC. This gives the protein CSVRRPQETQYF.

About this clonotype: A much larger clone is a single base away; this may be a read error. The chain couples TRBV18 to TRBJ1-6, with no clear D. This CDR3 region has 13 residues. V was clipped by 8 bases and J by 8 bases, with 13 bases between them. CDR1 is KGHSH, CDR2 LQKENI, per germline. The CDR3 sequence is CASQPGQDSPLHF. The CDR3 bases are TGTGCCAGCCAGCCGGGTCAGGATTCACCCCTCCACTTT.

This clonotype occurred many times. The V and J genes are TRBV3-1 and TRBJ1-2; 10 bases are a match to TRBD1. The V gene end was trimmed by 4 bases and the J gene end by 2 bases; junction bases not matched to a gene: 1. Germline values: CDR1 LGHDT, CDR2 YNNKEL (reference sequence). The CDR3 covers 14 residues. CDR3 residues: CASSPGQGNYGYTF. CDR3 in DNA: TGTGCCAGCAGCCCGGGACAGGGGAACTATGGCTACACCTTC. Together with reference TRBV3-1 and TRBJ1-2, the CDR3 gives the full variable domain: DTAVSQTPKYLVTQMGNDKSIKCEQNLGHDTMYWYKQDSKKFLKIMFSYNNKELIINETVPNRFSPKSPDKAHLNLHINSLELGDSAVYFCASSPGQGNYGYTFGSGTRLTVV.

J is TRBJ2-7 and V is TRBV20-1, with a weak D call TRBD2 (6 bases). This CDR3 has 14 amino acids. V lost 6 bases and J 6 bases, leaving 21 bases between the germline ends. Germline V gives CDR1 DFQATT, CDR2 SNEGSKA (reference sequence). CDR3 sequence (DNA): TGCAGTGCGAGTCCGATCGGGGTGGGGGGCGAGCAGTACTTC. Translated, it gives CSASPIGVGGEQYF.

The V gene is TRBV19, the J gene TRBJ2-3, with D unresolved. In germline, CDR1 is LNHDA, CDR2 SQIVND (reference sequence). This CDR3 comprises 16 residues. Trimming left V 1 base short and J 2 bases short, with 13 bases between. CDR3 DNA: TGTGCCAGTAGTATAGGTTCGTTCGGAATCACAGATACGCAGTATTTT. Translating gives CASSIGSFGITDTQYF.

This chain links TRBV29-1 with TRBJ1-1; a weak D match, TRBD1 (5 bases). The V end lost 7 bases, the J end lost 7 bases, and 16 bases lay between the germline ends. The CDR3 is made up of 12 amino acids. Germline loops: CDR1 SQVTM, CDR2 ANQGSEA. CDR3 in amino acids: CSGESGDGEAFF. The CDR3 bases are TGCAGCGGGGAATCTGGGGACGGTGAAGCTTTCTTT.

This clonotype was found many times. The V call is TRBV25-1, the J call TRBJ1-4, with D unclear. Trimming pared 1 base from V and 5 bases from J, leaving 11 bases between. In germline, CDR1 is MGHDK, CDR2 SYGVNS. The CDR3 sequence is 15 residues long. The CDR3 loop reads CASSESRIRNEKLFF. CDR3 DNA sequence: TGTGCCAGCAGTGAATCACGCATACGAAATGAAAAACTGTTTTTT.

In its sample, this clonotype was seen a few times. A single base separates this from a much larger clone, so it may be a read error. The rearrangement uses TRBV14 and TRBJ2-2, with D maybe TRBD1 (6 bases). CDR3 length: 16 residues. Germline assignment: CDR1 SGHDN and CDR2 FVKESK. CDR3 sequence: CASSLVTGQPTGELVF. In DNA, the CDR3 is TGTGCCAGCAGCCTGGTCACCGGACAGCCCACCGGGGAGCTGGTTTTT.

This clonotype was counted only a few times. A read error may account for a junction end that differs from germline. J is TRBJ2-7 and V is TRBV6-4; D uncertain. CDR3 size: 12 residues. Germline CDR1 MRHNA, CDR2 SNTAGT. For the CDR3, the DNA is TGTGCCAGCAGTTACTCCGGCGGCGAGCAGTACTTC. This encodes CASSYSGGEQYF.

This clonotype was counted a few times. This chain joins TRBV15 and TRBJ1-5; D uncertain. V lost 0 bases, J lost 4 bases, and 7 bases lay in between. Germline V gives CDR1 LNHNV, CDR2 YYDKDF (reference sequence). The CDR3 extends over 14 amino acids. The CDR3 coding sequence is TGTGCCACCAGCAGAGACTACCGAAATCAGCCCCAGCATTTT. It translates to CATSRDYRNQPQHF.

Only a few counts were recorded for this clonotype. The V call is TRBV15, the J call TRBJ2-3, with 13 bases identical to TRBD2. With 6 bases clipped from V and 5 bases from J, the junction kept 8 bases outside the gene matches. There are 16 residues in the CDR3. Germline loops: CDR1 LNHNV, CDR2 YYDKDF (reference sequence). CDR3 nucleotide sequence: TGTGCCACCAGGGCTCCGGGACTAGCGGGGCTAGATACGCAGTATTTT. This sequence encodes CATRAPGLAGLDTQYF. Looking up the rest from reference TRBV15 and TRBJ2-3 gives the full variable domain: DAMVIQNPRYQVTQFGKPVTLSCSQTLNHNVMYWYQQKSSQAPKLLFHYYDKDFNNEADTPDNFQSRRPNTSFCFLDIRSPGLGDTAMYLCATRAPGLAGLDTQYFGPGTRLTVL.

This clonotype was detected ten times or more. This chain connects TRBV7-6 to TRBJ2-2, with 10 bases that match TRBD1. Germline trimming cut 3 bases from V and 2 bases from J; bases unmatched to any gene: 3. The CDR3 covers 16 residues. Germline CDR1 is SGHVS and CDR2 is FNYEAQ. CDR3 loop: CASSLMTGGNTGELFF. The CDR3 nucleotides are TGTGCCAGCAGCTTGATGACAGGGGGCAACACCGGGGAGCTGTTTTTT.

This clonotype came up many times. In DNA form, the CDR3 reads TGTGCCAGCAGCTCCCGGGACAGAAACACTGAAGCTTTCTTT. Encoded protein: CASSSRDRNTEAFF. The gene calls are TRBV2 and TRBJ1-1; 7 bases are a match to TRBD1. Germline-derived CDR1 and CDR2 are SNHLY and FYNNEI. The trim removed 6 bases at V and 2 bases at J, leaving 6 bases unmatched. The CDR3 length is 14 residues.

The chain links TRBV10-3 to TRBJ2-3, with D perhaps assigned TRBD1 or TRBD2 (5 bases each). Germline CDR1 ENHRY, CDR2 SYGVKD. Trimming pared 7 bases from V and 3 bases from J, leaving 17 bases between. CDR3 length equals 15 residues. The CDR3 DNA follows: TGTGCCATCACCTCCTGGGGGTTGGGGACAGATACGCAGTATTTT. It encodes CAITSWGLGTDTQYF.

For this clonotype: This could be a read error, since a much larger clone is one nucleotide away. The rearrangement joins TRBV5-1 to TRBJ2-3; 13 bases are a match to TRBD2. With V trimmed by 6 bases and J by 6 bases, 7 bases remained unmatched. The CDR3 is made up of 15 amino acids. CDR1 and CDR2 from the germline V gene are SGHRS and YFSETQ. CDR3 protein: CASTTPGLAGDTQYF. The CDR3 region has the DNA TGCGCCAGCACGACGCCGGGACTAGCGGGGGATACGCAGTATTTT.

This rearrangement joins TRBV12-3 or TRBV12-4 to TRBJ2-3, with TRBD2 as a possible D gene (6 bases). Trimming removed 5 bases at V and 5 bases at J, with 17 bases between. The CDR3 loop spans 15 amino acids. The CDR3, as DNA: TGTGCCAGCAGTCCCGGGGGAACGGTTATAGATACGCAGTATTTT. Its translation is CASSPGGTVIDTQYF.